This T cell receptor (beta chain) derives from a study of blood T cell repertoires in COVID-19. For the study at large: Donors in the United States, Italy and Spain gave samples during acute or convalescent COVID-19. PBMCs, B-cell-depleted T cells, or T cells were the source of the cDNA or gDNA that made up the material.

Germline lookup yields CDR1 LNHDA and CDR2 SQIVND (reference sequence). This CDR3 contains 13 residues. V lost 6 bases, J lost 4 bases, and 5 bases stayed unmatched. In the original workflow: The assay estimated nucleated cells by amplifying reference gene primers. Only in-frame clones appear in the TCRdb table, and some are missing; sequencing was by immunoSEQ multiplex PCR. V and J calls and clone size follow that table, whereas D and trimming were derived from the DNA. The sample contains a few hundred thousand clones, approximately 88% of which appear only once. Worth noting for this clone: Other DNA sequences of this sample code for an identical CDR3.

V and J are TRBV19 and TRBJ2-7, with TRBD1 identical over 8 bases. Source material: peripheral blood. The TCR comes from a man between 40 and 49 years old with acute or convalescent COVID-19. The chain's CDR3 is CASSIQGAYEQYF. The CDR3 nucleotides read TGTGCCAGTAGCATTCAGGGGGCTTACGAGCAGTACTTC.